This entry is about one T cell receptor (beta chain). The data derive from a study of cytomegalovirus exposure and HLA in healthy donors. CDR1 and CDR2 (germline): SGHDT, YYEEEE. This CDR3 is built from 16 residues. Unmatched junction bases numbered 12, after V lost 3 bases and J lost 4 bases. 13 Jbeta primers and 60 Vbeta primers were used for the PCR. Profiled with immunoSEQ multiplex PCR; TCRdb holds only in-frame clones, not every one. The sample shows around 140,000 clones, approximately 80% of them seen only once. The material sequenced was PBMCs. The TCR was taken from a female donor in good health and CMV-seronegative. This chain links TRBV5-6 with TRBJ1-1; TRBD1 matches at 7 bases. The CDR3 region is CASSSGQAQWSTEAFF. The CDR3 coding sequence is TGTGCCAGCAGCTCTGGACAGGCCCAGTGGTCCACTGAAGCTTTCTTT.